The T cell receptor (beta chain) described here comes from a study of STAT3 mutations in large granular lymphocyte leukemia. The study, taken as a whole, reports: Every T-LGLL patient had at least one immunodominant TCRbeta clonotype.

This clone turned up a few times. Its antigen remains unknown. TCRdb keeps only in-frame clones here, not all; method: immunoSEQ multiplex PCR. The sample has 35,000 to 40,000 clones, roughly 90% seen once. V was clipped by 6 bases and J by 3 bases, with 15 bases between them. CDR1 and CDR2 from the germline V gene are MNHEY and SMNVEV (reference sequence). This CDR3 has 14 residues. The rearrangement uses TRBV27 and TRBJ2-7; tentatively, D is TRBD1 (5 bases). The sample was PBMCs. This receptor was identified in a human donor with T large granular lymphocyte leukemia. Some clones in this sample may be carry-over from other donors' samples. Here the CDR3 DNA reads TGTGCCAGCAGCGACCCAGGACAAATCTACGAGCAGTACTTC. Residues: CASSDPGQIYEQYF.